The 25 T cell receptor beta chains in this list originate from one sample, sequenced in a study of tumor-infiltrating lymphocytes in primary liver carcinoma (dated by TCRdb to about 2017). Blood RNA was extracted from unsorted whole blood with TRIzol reagent; germline DNA came from the DNeasy Blood & Tissue kit. The run used an Illumina HiSeq 2500. A constant-region primer and ProtoScript II reverse transcriptase were used to reverse-transcribe TCRbeta-specific cDNA from around 530 ng total RNA. Three nested multiplex PCR rounds, following a slightly modified ARM-PCR procedure, were used to build the TCRbeta libraries. Multiplex TRBV1-TRBV30 forward primers and a Cbeta reverse primer were used in the first two PCR rounds, each of which was run for around 9 cycles. TCRdb reprocessed the public reads (quality trimming at Q25 with fastp, clone calling with MiXCR) and kept in-frame beta chains. Rows with one shared CDR3 protein collapse into an entry with the most common genes and DNA. Here the sample has some 180,000 distinct CDR3 sequences; 50% to 75% occur a single time. The ten largest clones add up to approximately 67% of the sample.

The specimen sequenced was peripheral blood. The receptor set was obtained from a middle-aged man with primary liver carcinoma and hepatitis B virus infection.

The genes are TRBV6-1 and TRBJ2-3, with 7 bases aligning to TRBD2. Trimming at V came to 5 bases and at J to 5 bases, leaving 10 bases not matched to a gene. This CDR3 spans 15 amino acids. Germline V gene data show CDR1 as MNHNS and CDR2 as SASEGT. The CDR3 DNA reads as TGTGCCAGCAGTACACACCGGGACTACCGAGATACGCAGTATTTT. Its protein product is CASSTHRDYRDTQYF.

The J gene is TRBJ2-5, the V gene TRBV4-1, with D perhaps TRBD2 (7 bases). V dropped 0 bases and J dropped 1 base, with 12 bases sitting between them. Germline V gives CDR1 MGHRA, CDR2 YSYEKL. CDR3 length: 16 amino acids. CDR3 nucleotide sequence: TGCGCCAGCAGCCAAGAGGGGGGGCAACTCCAAGAGACCCAGTACTTC. Translated: CASSQEGGQLQETQYF.

For this clonotype: A junction boundary mismatches the germline segment, possibly from a read error. The CDR3: CASSQGDSRTDKQYF. CDR3 sequence (DNA): TGCGCCAGCAGCCAAGGGGACAGCCGCACAGATAAGCAGTATTTT. The V gene is TRBV4-1, the J gene TRBJ2-3; 7 bases map to TRBD1. The CDR3 has 15 residues. Germline lookup yields CDR1 MGHRA and CDR2 YSYEKL.

There are many counts of this clonotype. The chain uses TRBV11-2 and TRBJ1-1, with D possibly TRBD1 on 6 matching bases. V lost 1 base and J lost 1, with 13 bases in between. There are 16 residues in the CDR3. Germline values: CDR1 SGHAT, CDR2 FQNNGV. As DNA, the CDR3 is TGTGCCAGCAGCTTAGGGGGACACGGGGGGAACACTGAAGCTTTCTTT. Protein product: CASSLGGHGGNTEAFF.

Concerning this clonotype itself: The junction does not match germline at one end; this may be a read error. V is TRBV11-2 and J is TRBJ2-2; TRBD2 is a possible D gene (5 bases). The CDR3 has 15 amino acids. Germline V gene data show CDR1 as SGHAT and CDR2 as FQNNGV. The CDR3 coding sequence is TGTGCCAGCAGCCGGACGGCTACTGAGGCCGGGGAGCTGCTTTTT. Translation gives CASSRTATEAGELLF.

As concerns this clonotype: This could be a read error, since a much larger clone is one nucleotide away. The V call is TRBV5-5, the J call TRBJ1-5, with D unclear. The CDR3 covers 17 residues. Germline CDR1 and CDR2: SGHKS and YYEKEE (reference sequence). This CDR3 is CASSPGVRSYSNQLQHF. CDR3 sequence (DNA): TGTGCCAGCAGCCCCGGAGTTAGAAGTTATAGCAATCAGCTCCAGCATTTT.

Of note for this clonotype: A much larger clone differs by one base, so this may be a read error. The chain combines TRBV11-3 with TRBJ1-5; D call uncertain. The germline V gene encodes CDR1 SGHNT and CDR2 YENEEA. This CDR3 contains 12 residues. The CDR3 DNA sequence: TGTACCAGCAGCCATTCCGCCGGCCCCCAGCATTTT. Encoded protein: CTSSHSAGPQHF.

This clonotype was picked up a small number of times. Here the CDR3 DNA reads TGTGCCAGCAGCTACACAGGGATCACTGAAGCTTTCTTT. It is translated as CASSYTGITEAFF. The chain joins TRBV14 to TRBJ1-1; TRBD1 is a possible D gene (6 bases). Germline CDR1 reads SGHDN; CDR2 reads FVKESK. The CDR3 extends over 13 amino acids. V shed 5 bases and J shed 4 bases, with 11 bases lying between them.

This chain uses TRBV30 with TRBJ1-6, with 9 nucleotides matching TRBD1. Unmatched junction bases numbered 9, after V lost 8 bases and J lost 7 bases. Per germline, CDR1 GTSNPN and CDR2 SVGIG (reference sequence). This CDR3 spans 14 amino acids. The DNA for the CDR3 is TGTGCCGGCATAGACAGGGGGAAAAATTCACCCCTCCACTTT. This codes for CAGIDRGKNSPLHF.

The V call is TRBV5-4, the J call TRBJ2-7; TRBD2 aligns across 7 bases. With 4 bases clipped from V and 6 bases from J, the junction kept 13 bases outside the gene matches. The CDR3 extends over 15 amino acids. CDR1 is SGHNT and CDR2 is YYREEE in the germline V gene (reference sequence). The CDR3 is CASSVSGLPGVEQYF. DNA of the CDR3: TGTGCCAGCAGCGTTTCGGGACTACCGGGAGTCGAGCAGTACTTC. Supplemented by reference TRBV5-4 and TRBJ2-7, the full variable domain reads ETGVTQSPTHLIKTRGQQVTLRCSSQSGHNTVSWYQQALGQGPQFIFQYYREEENGRGNFPPRFSGLQFPNYSSELNVNALELDDSALYLCASSVSGLPGVEQYFGPGTRLTVT.

This clonotype showed up many times. J is TRBJ2-7 and V is TRBV29-1; D call uncertain. The CDR3 covers 11 residues. Per the germline V gene, CDR1 is SQVTM and CDR2 is ANQGSEA. V shed 0 bases and J shed 1 base, with 1 base lying between them. The CDR3 loop is CSVEDSYEQYF. CDR3 in DNA: TGCAGCGTTGAAGATTCCTACGAGCAGTACTTC.

The count of this clonotype is one. The chain recombines TRBV6-5 with TRBJ2-2, with 8 nucleotides matching TRBD2. The CDR3 consists of 16 residues. Unmatched junction bases numbered 19, after V lost 5 bases and J lost 14 bases. Germline CDR1 and CDR2: MNHEY and SVGAGI. The CDR3 protein is CASSPRGAGEVGVLFF. CDR3 bases: TGTGCCAGCAGTCCCCGGGGAGCGGGAGAGGTCGGGGTTCTGTTTTTT.

This CDR3 reads CASSHRQGLGTEAFF. DNA for the CDR3: TGTGCCAGCAGCCATCGACAGGGGTTAGGGACTGAAGCTTTCTTT. The rearrangement links TRBV14 to TRBJ1-1; TRBD1 matches at 8 bases. Germline loops: CDR1 SGHDN, CDR2 FVKESK. CDR3 size: 15 residues. V trimming: 3 bases; J trimming: 5 bases; junction bases outside the gene matches: 8.

This chain links TRBV28 with TRBJ2-7, with a possible D match to TRBD1 (5 bases). Looked up from germline, CDR1 is MDHEN and CDR2 is SYDVKM. Deletions cut 3 bases from V and 3 bases from J, with 15 bases between. The CDR3 is 15 residues long. The DNA for the CDR3 is TGTGCCAGCAGTTTCCGTGGTGACAGCATCTACGAGCAGTACTTC. Protein: CASSFRGDSIYEQYF.

A remark on this clonotype: This may be a read error: a much more frequent sequence differs by one nucleotide. The CDR3 sequence: CAWSVDLLPAYNEQFF. The CDR3 DNA reads TGTGCCTGGAGTGTGGATCTCCTTCCCGCCTACAATGAGCAGTTCTTC. The chain combines TRBV30 with TRBJ2-1; no reliable D call. Between the trimmed V and J ends, which lost 0 bases and 2 bases, there was a span of 14 bases. Germline lookup yields CDR1 GTSNPN and CDR2 SVGIG (reference sequence). This CDR3 has 16 amino acids.

Concerning this clonotype: One junction end disagrees with the germline gene, perhaps due to a read error. The genes are TRBV6-5 and TRBJ2-3, with 11 bases that match TRBD2. Germline V gene data show CDR1 as MNHEY and CDR2 as SVGAGI. This CDR3 has 15 residues. CDR3: CACSYSMGTSGTQYF. CDR3 sequence (DNA): TGTGCCTGCAGTTACAGTATGGGGACTAGCGGTACGCAGTATTTT.

This sequence joins TRBV5-4 and TRBJ2-5; D gene ambiguous. V was cut by 3 bases and J by 3 bases, with 9 bases left in between. CDR3 length: 13 residues. Germline loops: CDR1 SGHNT, CDR2 YYREEE (reference sequence). The CDR3 nucleotides read TGTGCCAGCAGCTGGGTCCCTAAAGAGACCCAGTACTTC. The encoded protein is CASSWVPKETQYF.

This chain links TRBV6-6 with TRBJ2-7, with a weak D call TRBD1 (5 bases). This CDR3 comprises 13 residues. The germline V and J ends were trimmed by 5 bases and 2 bases, with 10 bases remaining between them. CDR1 is MNHNY, CDR2 SVGAGI, per germline (reference sequence). DNA for the CDR3: TGTGCCAGCAGTCCAGACAGCACCTACGAGCAGTACTTC. This codes for CASSPDSTYEQYF.

The rearrangement links TRBV11-2 to TRBJ2-5, with 8 bases matching TRBD2. The germline V gene has CDR1 SGHAT and CDR2 FQNNGV. The length of the CDR3 is 18 residues. The trim removed 6 bases at V and 4 bases at J, leaving 19 bases unmatched. The CDR3 spells CASSSRGLVGAPGETQYF. The DNA for the CDR3 is TGTGCCAGCAGTTCCCGGGGACTAGTGGGAGCCCCTGGAGAGACCCAGTACTTC. Filled out from reference TRBV11-2 and TRBJ2-5, the complete variable domain reads EAGVAQSPRYKIIEKRQSVAFWCNPISGHATLYWYQQILGQGPKLLIQFQNNGVVDDSQLPKDRFSAERLKGVDSTLKIQPAKLEDSAVYLCASSSRGLVGAPGETQYFGPGTRLLVL.

This clonotype was counted many times. V gene TRBV6-5 combines with J gene TRBJ2-1; 12 nucleotides agree with TRBD2. The V and J ends lost 10 bases and 15 bases, in that order; junction bases with no gene match: 13. Germline V gene data show CDR1 as MNHEY and CDR2 as SVGAGI. The CDR3 loop spans 13 amino acids. CDR3 nucleotides: TGTGCCACCCAGTTGGGGCTAGCGGGAGGGCGGTTCTTC. Amino acid sequence: CATQLGLAGGRFF.

This sequence joins TRBV24-1 and TRBJ2-1; no firm D call. This CDR3 region has 15 residues. Germline loops: CDR1 KGHDR, CDR2 SFDVKD. The germline V and J ends were trimmed by 6 bases and 4 bases, with 15 bases remaining between them. CDR3 DNA: TGTGCCACCAGTAAGGATCCTACTCCATACAATGAGCAGTTCTTC. As protein: CATSKDPTPYNEQFF.

As concerns this clonotype: The junction shows a germline mismatch at one end, possibly a read error. This CDR3 is CALSLQGVWSGYSF. In DNA, the CDR3 is TGTGCCTTGAGTTTACAGGGCGTTTGGAGTGGCTACTCCTTC. The rearrangement links TRBV30 to TRBJ1-2, with a weak D call TRBD1 (6 bases). Germline V gene lookup returns CDR1 GTSNPN and CDR2 SVGIG (reference sequence). This CDR3 has 14 amino acids.

J is TRBJ1-5 and V is TRBV2, with D hard to call. CDR1 SNHLY and CDR2 FYNNEI come from the germline V gene. CDR3 length equals 14 residues. V lost 0 bases, J lost 5 bases, and 8 bases lay in between. CDR3 amino acids: CASSEAGSYQPQHF. The CDR3 bases are TGTGCCAGCAGTGAAGCGGGGAGTTATCAGCCCCAGCATTTT.

On this clonotype itself: A much more abundant neighbour one base away suggests this may be a read error. This chain links TRBV29-1 with TRBJ2-1; D is ambiguous. The CDR3 covers 13 residues. Germline V gene data show CDR1 as SQVTM and CDR2 as ANQGSEA. V was pared by 7 bases and J by 3 bases, with 13 bases between. Here the CDR3 reads CSASSLRYNEQFF. Written as DNA, the CDR3 is TGCAGCGCCAGTAGTTTGCGCTACAATGAGCAGTTCTTC.

This chain links TRBV13 with TRBJ1-1, with D unresolved. The CDR3 spans 17 residues. The V end lost 5 bases, the J end lost 0 bases, and 19 bases lay between the germline ends. Germline-derived CDR1 and CDR2 are PRHDT and FYEKMQ (reference sequence). The CDR3 nucleotides read TGTGCCAGCAGCACCGCCTACACCGCCTCCATGAACACTGAAGCTTTCTTT. Translation gives CASSTAYTASMNTEAFF. Combining the CDR3 with reference TRBV13 and TRBJ1-1 gives the whole variable domain AAGVIQSPRHLIKEKRETATLKCYPIPRHDTVYWYQQGPGQDPQFLISFYEKMQSDKGSIPDRFSAQQFSDYHSELNMSSLELGDSALYFCASSTAYTASMNTEAFFGQGTRLTVV.